Detailed here is one T cell receptor beta chain. This CDR3 has 14 amino acids. Germline CDR1 and CDR2: SGHVS and FQNEAQ. The V segment lost 0 bases and the J segment 9 bases; nucleotides outside the gene matches: 5. Clones were sequenced by immunoSEQ multiplex PCR, and TCRdb holds only the in-frame ones, with some missing. The sample contains about 100,000 clones, about 91% of which appear only once. The data derive from a study of T cell changes during pregnancy in multiple sclerosis. The chain carries TRBV7-8 and TRBJ2-7; the match to TRBD2 covers 10 bases. Specimen: peripheral blood, collected in the second trimester of pregnancy. This TCR derives from a female donor with multiple sclerosis, enrolled in a pregnancy study. In DNA form, the CDR3 reads TGTGCCAGCAGCTTAGCGGGGGCTAGCGGGAGGCAGTACTTC. Its translation: CASSLAGASGRQYF. The variable domain in full, with the rest retrieved from reference TRBV7-8 and TRBJ2-7, is GAGVSQSPRYKVAKRGQDVALRCDPISGHVSLFWYQQALGQGPEFLTYFQNEAQLDKSGLPSDRFFAERPEGSVSTLKIQRTQQEDSAVYLCASSLAGASGRQYFGPGTRLTVT.